This TCR beta chain was profiled in a study of blood T cell repertoires in COVID-19. Germline CDR1 reads LGHNA; CDR2 reads YNFKEQ. This CDR3 contains 20 residues. The ends lost 0 bases at V and 4 bases at J; junction bases unmatched: 18. Clones were sequenced by immunoSEQ multiplex PCR, and TCRdb holds only the in-frame ones, with some missing. This sample has about 430,000 clones; around 87% occur once, and the top ten carry 1% to 1.3%. Sequencing used PBMCs or T cells enriched from blood (not recorded which). The clonotype originates from a man younger than 40 who had recovered from COVID-19. The rearrangement links TRBV4-2 to TRBJ2-4; 7 bases agree with TRBD2. CDR3 loop: CASSQDGDGRLADLKNIQYF. CDR3 nucleotides: TGTGCCAGCAGCCAAGATGGGGACGGTCGACTAGCAGACCTAAAAAACATTCAGTACTTC.